This TCR beta chain was recorded in a study of neurological immune-mediated disorders. Trimming cost V 5 bases and J 0 bases, with 10 bases left between them. This CDR3 has 14 amino acids. In germline, CDR1 is SGHVS, CDR2 FNYEAQ. TCRdb re-derived calls from the 5' RACE reads in MiXCR, one entry per CDR3 protein. The sample contains some 57,000 distinct CDR3 sequences, about 3.3% of which appear only once. General study results and limits: The most TCR clonal expansion was seen in HTLV-1-associated myelopathy, whereas the least was seen in multiple sclerosis, below the level in healthy controls.

This clonotype was recorded a few times. The antigen is unknown. The chain links TRBV7-6 to TRBJ1-2; D call uncertain. The clonotype was recovered from an older woman with multiple sclerosis. The sequenced sample consisted of PBMCs. CDR3 nucleotides: TGTGCCAGCAGCCCACTTGCAGCTAACTATGGCTACACCTTC. It encodes CASSPLAANYGYTF. Based on the CDR3 plus reference TRBV7-6 and TRBJ1-2, the full variable domain is GAGVSQSPRYKVTKRGQDVALRCDPISGHVSLYWYRQALGQGPEFLTYFNYEAQQDKSGLPNDRFSAERPEGSISTLTIQRTEQRDSAMYRCASSPLAANYGYTFGSGTRLTVV.